The rows below give T cell receptor beta chains drawn from one sample of a study of vaccination effects on CD4 cells after COVID-19. Their antigens remain unidentified. Data came from immunoSEQ multiplex PCR; TCRdb stores just in-frame clones and leaves some out. The repertoire holds 20,000 to 30,000 clones, with 65% to 75% as singletons. The material sequenced was CD4+ T cells from PBMCs cultured with SARS-CoV-2 spike peptides, taken before COVID-19 vaccination. All receptors derive from a human donor who had a prior SARS-CoV-2 infection. The CDR3 runs from the conserved cysteine through the conserved F or W. D genes are given only for firm matches. Rows may omit the clone size; those that give it use once, few, many or a size class.

J gene: TRBJ1-1; D gene: NA; V gene: TRBV5-1; clone size: NA; CDR3 DNA: TGCGCCAGCAGCTTTTCCGGGGCATGGGGCACTGAAGCTTTCTTT; CDR3 protein: CASSFSGAWGTEAFF
J gene: TRBJ2-7; D gene: TRBD2; V gene: TRBV9; clone size: NA; CDR3 DNA: TGTGCCAGCAGCGTAGCTGCCGGGACTAGTATCGTTCACGAGCAGTACTTC; CDR3 protein: CASSVAAGTSIVHEQYF
J gene: TRBJ2-7; D gene: NA; V gene: TRBV11-3; clone size: large; CDR3 DNA: TGTGCCAGCAGCTTAAGGCTGGGGAGCTCCTACGAGCAGTACTTC; CDR3 protein: CASSLRLGSSYEQYF
J gene: TRBJ1-1; D gene: TRBD1; V gene: TRBV7-2; clone size: NA; CDR3 DNA: TGTGCCAGCAGCTTTACCGGGACAGTTGAAGCTTTCTTT; CDR3 protein: CASSFTGTVEAFF
J gene: TRBJ1-2; D gene: NA; V gene: TRBV20-1; clone size: NA; CDR3 DNA: TGCAGTGCTAGTCTCGGCAGGATTGGCTACACCTTC; CDR3 protein: CSASLGRIGYTF
J gene: TRBJ1-4; D gene: NA; V gene: TRBV2; clone size: few; CDR3 DNA: TGTGCCAGCAACGGAGCCACCTACAGTGGTGAAAAACTGTTTTTT; CDR3 protein: CASNGATYSGEKLFF
J gene: TRBJ2-3; D gene: TRBD1; V gene: TRBV3-1/TRBV3-2; clone size: NA; CDR3 DNA: TGTGCCAGCAGCCCGGGACAGTTCACAGATACGCAGTATTTT; CDR3 protein: CASSPGQFTDTQYF
J gene: TRBJ1-4; D gene: TRBD1; V gene: TRBV7-9; clone size: NA; CDR3 DNA: TGTGCCAGCAGACCGGGACAGGGAAGATCGTCTAATGAAAAACTGTTTTTT; CDR3 protein: CASRPGQGRSSNEKLFF
J gene: TRBJ2-7; D gene: NA; V gene: TRBV5-1; clone size: NA; CDR3 DNA: TGCGCCAGCAGCTTGGCGGACGGCTACGAGCAGTACTTC; CDR3 protein: CASSLADGYEQYF
J gene: TRBJ1-6; D gene: NA; V gene: TRBV15; clone size: NA; CDR3 DNA: TGTGCCACAGCGCTCTTCTATAATTCACCCCTCCACTTT; CDR3 protein: CATALFYNSPLHF
J gene: TRBJ1-3; D gene: NA; V gene: TRBV18; clone size: NA; CDR3 DNA: TGTGCCAGCTCAGCCCGTAAAGGCCTACTCTCTGGAAACACCATATATTTT; CDR3 protein: CASSARKGLLSGNTIYF
J gene: TRBJ2-7; D gene: NA; V gene: TRBV7-9; clone size: few; CDR3 DNA: TGTGCCAGCAGTCGACTAGGGTCCGACGAGCAGTACTTC; CDR3 protein: CASSRLGSDEQYF
J gene: TRBJ1-5; D gene: NA; V gene: TRBV18; clone size: NA; CDR3 DNA: TGTGCCAGCTCACCAGGGGATGGCAATCAGCCCCAGCATTTT; CDR3 protein: CASSPGDGNQPQHF
J gene: TRBJ1-1; D gene: TRBD1; V gene: TRBV3-1/TRBV3-2; clone size: few; CDR3 DNA: TGTGCCAGCAGCCTGACAGGGGAAACTGAAGCTTTCTTT; CDR3 protein: CASSLTGETEAFF
J gene: TRBJ2-5; D gene: NA; V gene: TRBV18; clone size: few; CDR3 DNA: TGTGCCAGCTCCCATGACACTGTGAGGGAGACCCAGTACTTC; CDR3 protein: CASSHDTVRETQYF
J gene: TRBJ1-2; D gene: NA; V gene: TRBV11-3; clone size: once; CDR3 DNA: TGTGCCAGCAGCTTAGGACAGCCGGTTACCTATGGCTACACCTTC; CDR3 protein: CASSLGQPVTYGYTF
J gene: TRBJ1-2; D gene: TRBD1; V gene: TRBV3-1/TRBV3-2; clone size: few; CDR3 DNA: TGTGCCAGCAGCCAAATACAGGGGGCCCACACCTTC; CDR3 protein: CASSQIQGAHTF
J gene: TRBJ2-6; D gene: NA; V gene: TRBV2; clone size: NA; CDR3 DNA: TGTGCCAGCAGTGATTTGTTGCCTGGGGCCAACGTCCTGACTTTC; CDR3 protein: CASSDLLPGANVLTF
J gene: TRBJ2-1; D gene: NA; V gene: TRBV29-1; clone size: NA; CDR3 DNA: TGCAGCGTTGCGCTAGCAGCTCGGGGTGAGCAGTTCTTC; CDR3 protein: CSVALAARGEQFF
J gene: TRBJ1-2; D gene: TRBD1; V gene: TRBV4-1; clone size: NA; CDR3 DNA: TGCGCCAGCAGCCTACGGGACAGGGGATTGGCCTCTAACTATGGCTACACCTTC; CDR3 protein: CASSLRDRGLASNYGYTF
J gene: TRBJ2-7; D gene: NA; V gene: TRBV21-1; clone size: once; CDR3 DNA: TGTGCCAGCAGCGCTAGCGGGAGGCGCGAGCAGTACTTC; CDR3 protein: CASSASGRREQYF
J gene: TRBJ2-3; D gene: TRBD1; V gene: TRBV23-1; clone size: NA; CDR3 DNA: TGCGCCAGCAGTCCCGCCCCCCCCCGTGACAGGGGGACAGATACGCAGTATTTT; CDR3 protein: CASSPAPPRDRGTDTQYF
J gene: TRBJ2-7; D gene: NA; V gene: TRBV9; clone size: NA; CDR3 DNA: TGTGCCAGCAGAGCCGACAGGGGGAGCCTAGCGGGGGCCGCGGAGCAGTACTTC; CDR3 protein: CASRADRGSLAGAAEQYF
J gene: TRBJ2-1; D gene: NA; V gene: TRBV9; clone size: NA; CDR3 DNA: TGTGCCAGCAGCGTAGGAGACTACAATGAGCAGTTCTTC; CDR3 protein: CASSVGDYNEQFF
J gene: TRBJ1-3; D gene: TRBD1; V gene: TRBV10-2; clone size: NA; CDR3 DNA: TGCGCCAGCAGCAGGGGGCGCGGAAACACCATATATTTT; CDR3 protein: CASSRGRGNTIYF
J gene: TRBJ2-5; D gene: NA; V gene: TRBV5-1; clone size: NA; CDR3 DNA: TGCGCCAGCATAGGGGACTCGACCCAGTACTTC; CDR3 protein: CASIGDSTQYF
J gene: TRBJ1-5; D gene: NA; V gene: TRBV4-2; clone size: NA; CDR3 DNA: TGTGCCAGCAGCCAAGATGGGCAGGGCTATAGCAATCAGCCCCAGCATTTT; CDR3 protein: CASSQDGQGYSNQPQHF
J gene: TRBJ2-5; D gene: NA; V gene: TRBV7-9; clone size: NA; CDR3 DNA: TGTGCCAGCAGCTTAGCGGTGGTACAAGAGACCCAGTACTTC; CDR3 protein: CASSLAVVQETQYF
J gene: TRBJ2-1; D gene: NA; V gene: TRBV5-4; clone size: NA; CDR3 DNA: TGTGCCAGCAGCCAATCGTCCACCAGCTCCTACAATGAGCAGTTCTTC; CDR3 protein: CASSQSSTSSYNEQFF
J gene: TRBJ1-1; D gene: NA; V gene: TRBV9; clone size: NA; CDR3 DNA: TGTGCCAGCAGCGTAGTGGGGCACTCGAACACTGAAGCTTTCTTT; CDR3 protein: CASSVVGHSNTEAFF
J gene: TRBJ1-1; D gene: TRBD1; V gene: TRBV7-2; clone size: NA; CDR3 DNA: TGTGCCAGCAGCTGGACAGGGACTGAAGCTTTCTTT; CDR3 protein: CASSWTGTEAFF
J gene: TRBJ2-3; D gene: TRBD2; V gene: TRBV10-3; clone size: NA; CDR3 DNA: TGTGCCACCGGGGGACTAGCGGGGGCCCGGGGCACAGATACGCAGTATTTT; CDR3 protein: CATGGLAGARGTDTQYF
J gene: TRBJ2-2; D gene: TRBD1; V gene: TRBV7-2; clone size: NA; CDR3 DNA: TGTGCCAGCAGCCCCAGACAGGGGAGCTGGGTCGGGGAGCTGTTTTTT; CDR3 protein: CASSPRQGSWVGELFF
J gene: TRBJ2-7; D gene: TRBD1; V gene: TRBV5-8; clone size: few; CDR3 DNA: TGTGCCAGCAGCTTGGGGCGGGGACAGGACGAGCAGTACTTC; CDR3 protein: CASSLGRGQDEQYF
J gene: TRBJ2-2; D gene: NA; V gene: TRBV6-6; clone size: NA; CDR3 DNA: TGTGCCAGCAGTTTCGCCTACAGCGGACCCGGGGAGCTGTTTTTT; CDR3 protein: CASSFAYSGPGELFF
J gene: TRBJ2-1; D gene: NA; V gene: TRBV5-1; clone size: once; CDR3 DNA: TGCGCCAGCAGCTCTTTGTTGGGGTCCTACAATGAGCAGTTCTTC; CDR3 protein: CASSSLLGSYNEQFF
J gene: TRBJ1-3; D gene: NA; V gene: TRBV7-2; clone size: NA; CDR3 DNA: TGTGCCAGCAGCGAGGTTAGCTCTGGAAACACCATATATTTT; CDR3 protein: CASSEVSSGNTIYF
J gene: TRBJ2-3; D gene: TRBD2; V gene: TRBV5-5; clone size: NA; CDR3 DNA: TGTGCCAGCAGCTTGAATCGGGGGGGGGATACGCAGTATTTT; CDR3 protein: CASSLNRGGDTQYF
J gene: TRBJ1-2; D gene: TRBD1; V gene: TRBV10-3; clone size: NA; CDR3 DNA: TGTGCCATCAGCGCCCTGGGGGACAGGGGGCAGGCTAACTATGGCTACACCTTC; CDR3 protein: CAISALGDRGQANYGYTF
J gene: TRBJ1-5; D gene: NA; V gene: TRBV7-9; clone size: few; CDR3 DNA: TGTGCCAGCAGCTCGGGACTACTACCGAATCAGCCCCAGCATTTT; CDR3 protein: CASSSGLLPNQPQHF